This T cell receptor beta chain was documented in a study of regulatory T cells in long-lasting Graves disease. Germline V CDR1 and CDR2: MGHRA, YSYEKL. CDR3 length: 14 amino acids. Trimming took off 0 bases at V and 3 bases at J, with 6 bases between the two ends. This clonotype was seen just once. No antigen is known for it. Time point defined: newly diagnosed GD, antithyroid drugs for less than 3 months. RNA isolated from PBMCs was used to make the TCR library. Researchers made TCR beta libraries by using iRepertoire HTBI primers and running Arm-PCR on CDR3 regions. TCRdb reprocessed the multiplex PCR reads via MiXCR and lists one record per CDR3 protein. The data contain about 470,000 distinct CDR3 sequences, 14% to 15% of them singletons. Overall study findings and caveats: Persistent disease preferred TRBV28, TRBJ1-2 and TRBJ2-5; new disease, TRBV20-1 and TRBJ2-1. Relative to newly diagnosed Graves' patients, persistent ones had lower TCR diversity.

Another study also made use of these data, one on T cells in Graves' hyperthyroidism and ophthalmopathy. That report notes: First-round RT-PCR of the TCR CDR3 relied on the HTBI primer set. Blood also contained most expanded thyroid clonotypes above 0.001.

The source is a young woman with Graves disease. This specimen was peripheral blood mononuclear cells (PBMCs), taken at new diagnosis, from a patient treated with antithyroid drugs. The gene calls are TRBV4-1 and TRBJ2-1; tentatively, D is TRBD2 (5 bases). The CDR3 reads CASSQDTSYNEQFF. The DNA of the CDR3 is TGCGCCAGCAGCCAAGATACTAGCTACAATGAGCAGTTCTTC.